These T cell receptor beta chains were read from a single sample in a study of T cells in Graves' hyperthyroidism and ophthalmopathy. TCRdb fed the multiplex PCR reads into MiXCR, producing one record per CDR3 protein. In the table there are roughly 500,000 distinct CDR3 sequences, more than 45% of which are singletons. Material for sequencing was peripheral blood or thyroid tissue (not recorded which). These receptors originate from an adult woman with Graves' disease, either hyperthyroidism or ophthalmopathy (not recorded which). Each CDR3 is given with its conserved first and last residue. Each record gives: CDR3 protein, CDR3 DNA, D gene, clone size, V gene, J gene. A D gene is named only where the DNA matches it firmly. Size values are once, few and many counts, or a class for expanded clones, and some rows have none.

CSVQNGDSYEQYF	TGCAGCGTGCAAAACGGCGACTCCTACGAGCAGTACTTC	.	many	TRBV29-1	TRBJ2-7
CSVEGLAGGYEQYF	TGCAGCGTGGAAGGACTAGCGGGAGGCTACGAGCAGTACTTC	TRBD2	few	TRBV29-1	TRBJ2-7
CASSVTGGASGANVLTF	TGTGCCAGCAGTGTGACAGGGGGCGCATCCGGGGCCAACGTCCTGACTTTC	TRBD1	.	TRBV27	TRBJ2-6
CSVRTEGNQPQHF	TGCAGTGTCAGGACGGAAGGCAATCAGCCCCAGCATTTT	.	few	TRBV20-1	TRBJ1-5
CASSLRGGEATGELFF	TGTGCCAGCAGCCTCCGAGGAGGGGAGGCCACCGGGGAGCTGTTTTTT	.	many	TRBV2	TRBJ2-2
CASSSPPGTVNEKLFF	TGTGCCAGCAGCTCACCACCCGGGACGGTCAATGAAAAACTGTTTTTT	.	many	TRBV7-9	TRBJ1-4
CASSLASGGNSPLHF	TGTGCCAGCAGCTTGGCCTCGGGGGGTAATTCACCCCTCCACTTT	.	.	TRBV7-6	TRBJ1-6
CASSELRGRASYEQYF	TGTGCCAGCAGTGAATTACGAGGGAGGGCCTCCTACGAGCAGTACTTC	TRBD2	many	TRBV6-1	TRBJ2-7
CASSTVGTTEAFF	TGTGCCAGCAGCACGGTCGGGACCACTGAAGCTTTCTTT	.	.	TRBV7-9	TRBJ1-1
CASMSGSYGYTF	TGCGCCAGCATGTCGGGATCCTATGGCTACACCTTC	.	.	TRBV10-2	TRBJ1-2
CASSQIMLDTGELFF	TGTGCCAGCAGCCAAATAATGCTGGACACCGGGGAGCTGTTTTTT	.	many	TRBV4-2	TRBJ2-2
CSAGRQGNEKLFF	TGCAGCGCCGGACGTCAGGGCAATGAAAAACTGTTTTTT	.	.	TRBV29-1	TRBJ1-4
CASPTGEGNQPQHF	TGCGCCAGTCCGACAGGGGAGGGCAATCAGCCCCAGCATTTT	TRBD1	many	TRBV5-1	TRBJ1-5
CASSWDRDYEQYF	TGTGCCAGCAGCTGGGACAGAGATTACGAGCAGTACTTC	TRBD1	.	TRBV7-9	TRBJ2-7
CATSFDSYNTGELFF	TGTGCCACCAGCTTCGACAGTTACAACACCGGGGAGCTGTTTTTT	.	.	TRBV15	TRBJ2-2
CASSQGTGALASGNTIYF	TGCGCCAGCAGCCAAGGGACAGGGGCCCTGGCCTCTGGAAACACCATATATTTT	TRBD1	.	TRBV10-2	TRBJ1-3
CASSPTRHATQETQYF	TGTGCCAGCAGCCCTACGAGGCATGCAACACAAGAGACCCAGTACTTC	.	.	TRBV11-2	TRBJ2-5
CAISDYPSRYEQYF	TGTGCCATCAGTGACTATCCTAGTAGGTACGAGCAGTACTTC	.	.	TRBV10-3	TRBJ2-7
CASLQDMNTGELFF	TGTGCCAGCCTACAGGACATGAACACCGGGGAGCTGTTTTTT	.	.	TRBV2	TRBJ2-2
CASSLDVLGYEQYF	TGTGCCAGCAGCTTGGACGTACTAGGCTACGAGCAGTACTTC	.	many	TRBV5-5	TRBJ2-7
CASQVHRGGYTF	TGTGCCAGTCAGGTTCATCGCGGTGGCTACACCTTC	.	many	TRBV12-3/TRBV12-4	TRBJ1-2
CASQGLAYSYEQYF	TGTGCCAGTCAGGGGCTAGCGTACTCCTACGAGCAGTACTTC	.	many	TRBV19	TRBJ2-7
CASRFWRGEADEQFF	TGTGCCAGTAGGTTTTGGAGGGGCGAGGCCGATGAGCAGTTCTTC	.	.	TRBV7-3	TRBJ2-1
CASSRHLGQTNTGELFF	TGTGCCAGCAGCCGTCATCTGGGGCAGACGAACACCGGGGAGCTGTTTTTT	.	few	TRBV7-9	TRBJ2-2
CASRLSNTGETQYF	TGTGCCAGCAGACTTTCGAACACCGGGGAGACCCAGTACTTC	.	.	TRBV12-3/TRBV12-4	TRBJ2-5
CASFGQGGVNTEAFF	TGTGCCAGCTTCGGACAGGGTGGGGTGAACACTGAAGCTTTCTTT	TRBD1	.	TRBV7-8	TRBJ1-1
CAWSAPGARAFF	TGTGCCTGGAGTGCTCCAGGGGCCAGGGCTTTCTTT	.	many	TRBV30	TRBJ1-1
CATSRGTGTNTGELFF	TGTGCCACCAGCAGAGGTACCGGGACGAACACCGGGGAGCTGTTTTTT	.	many	TRBV15	TRBJ2-2
CSARTGTRNEKLFF	TGCAGTGCCAGGACAGGGACCCGTAATGAAAAACTGTTTTTT	TRBD1	many	TRBV20-1	TRBJ1-4
CASSPLISVGPWGSPLHF	TGTGCCAGCAGCCCCCTTATAAGTGTCGGGCCCTGGGGTTCACCCCTCCACTTT	.	.	TRBV7-2	TRBJ1-6
CAISPMGQGEEETQHF	TGTGCCATCAGTCCCATGGGACAGGGGGAAGAAGAGACCCAGCATTTT	TRBD1	.	TRBV10-3	TRBJ1-5
CASSPGLAGGPGETQYF	TGTGCCAGCAGCCCGGGACTAGCGGGAGGGCCGGGCGAGACCCAGTACTTC	TRBD2	many	TRBV11-3	TRBJ2-5
CASRRGLIRSPEQYF	TGTGCCAGCAGAAGGGGACTAATTCGTTCGCCCGAGCAGTACTTC	TRBD2	many	TRBV6-5	TRBJ2-7
CASSLSTGTVETQYF	TGCGCCAGCAGCTTGTCGACAGGGACCGTAGAGACCCAGTACTTC	TRBD1	few	TRBV5-1	TRBJ2-5
CASSLVVAGPYEQYF	TGTGCCAGCAGCTTAGTGGTAGCGGGTCCCTACGAGCAGTACTTC	TRBD2	many	TRBV7-9	TRBJ2-7
CASWPGQGNTEAFF	TGTGCCAGTTGGCCGGGACAGGGAAACACTGAAGCTTTCTTT	TRBD1	.	TRBV19	TRBJ1-1
CSAPSRRGQYF	TGCAGTGCTCCTTCGCGGAGGGGGCAGTACTTC	.	.	TRBV20-1	TRBJ2-7
CASSLTGGTEKLFF	TGTGCCAGCAGCTTAACAGGGGGCACTGAAAAACTGTTTTTT	TRBD1	.	TRBV7-8	TRBJ1-4
CARSSAERTYEQYF	TGTGCCCGCTCGAGTGCCGAGAGGACCTACGAGCAGTACTTC	.	many	TRBV2	TRBJ2-7
CSVQGPTGELFF	TGCAGCGTTCAAGGGCCCACCGGGGAGCTGTTTTTT	.	many	TRBV29-1	TRBJ2-2
CASSLVGNTEAFF	TGTGCCAGCAGTTTAGTCGGGAACACTGAAGCTTTCTTT	.	many	TRBV7-2	TRBJ1-1
CAIKHNYGYTF	TGTGCCATAAAACATAACTATGGCTACACCTTC	.	once	TRBV25-1	TRBJ1-2
CASSLDRGKGQPQHF	TGCGCCAGCAGCTTGGACAGGGGCAAGGGCCAGCCCCAGCATTTT	TRBD1	.	TRBV5-1	TRBJ1-5
CASSQGGSGYEQYF	TGTGCCAGCAGTCAAGGAGGGTCTGGCTACGAGCAGTACTTC	.	many	TRBV6-5	TRBJ2-7
CASSPAGQGIYEQYF	TGTGCCAGCAGCCCTGCGGGACAGGGGATATACGAGCAGTACTTC	TRBD1	many	TRBV5-6	TRBJ2-7
CSVLGTGDHQPQHF	TGCAGTGTGTTAGGGACAGGGGACCATCAGCCCCAGCATTTT	TRBD1	.	TRBV20-1	TRBJ1-5
CASSISGQRNQPQHF	TGTGCCAGTAGTATCTCGGGACAGAGAAATCAGCCCCAGCATTTT	TRBD1	.	TRBV19	TRBJ1-5
CASSIRLFRQAYEQYF	TGTGCCAGCAGCATCCGCTTGTTCCGACAGGCCTACGAGCAGTACTTC	.	.	TRBV7-2	TRBJ2-7
CASSLRRIMNTEAFF	TGTGCCAGCAGCTTAAGACGGATTATGAACACTGAAGCTTTCTTT	.	many	TRBV7-8	TRBJ1-1
CASSSDSGELFF	TGTGCCAGCAGTTCGGACTCCGGGGAGCTGTTTTTT	.	many	TRBV12-3/TRBV12-4	TRBJ2-2
CASSNSRANTGELFF	TGTGCCAGTAGCAACTCGAGGGCGAACACCGGGGAGCTGTTTTTT	.	many	TRBV19	TRBJ2-2
CASSAGTIGDTQYF	TGTGCCAGCAGCGCCGGGACTATAGGAGATACGCAGTATTTT	TRBD2	.	TRBV5-6	TRBJ2-3
CASSLVATSGETQYF	TGTGCCAGCAGCTTAGTGGCGACTAGCGGGGAGACCCAGTACTTC	TRBD2	few	TRBV7-9	TRBJ2-5
CSVAAQGHEQYF	TGCAGCGTTGCGGCCCAGGGTCACGAGCAGTACTTC	.	.	TRBV29-1	TRBJ2-7
CASTMSGGNQPQHF	TGTGCCAGCACCATGTCTGGTGGCAACCAGCCCCAGCATTTT	.	few	TRBV7-2	TRBJ1-5